This TCR beta chain was profiled in a study of regulatory T cells in long-lasting Graves disease. The CDR3 is made up of 13 amino acids. Germline CDR1 is DFQATT and CDR2 is SNEGSKA (reference sequence). Trimming left V 5 bases short and J 2 bases short, with 10 bases between. Time point specified: persistent/refractory GD, antithyroid drugs over 5 years with positive TRAb. The authors made the TCR library using RNA they extracted from PBMCs. The authors built TCR beta libraries using iRepertoire HTBI primers and Arm-PCR of CDR3 regions. TCRdb re-analysed the multiplex PCR reads in MiXCR, keeping a single row per CDR3 protein. The repertoire includes about 470,000 distinct CDR3 sequences, around 21% of them detected once, and about 8.3% sits in the top ten. This clonotype occurred many times.

This sequence originates from a female donor with Graves disease. The V and J genes are TRBV20-1 and TRBJ2-4; no definite D call. The sample was peripheral blood mononuclear cells (PBMCs), taken when the disease was refractory, from a patient treated with antithyroid drugs. The DNA for the CDR3 is TGCAGTGCTCCCCCAGCGACCAAAAACATTCAGTACTTC. Translating gives CSAPPATKNIQYF.